The source of this T cell receptor (beta chain) is a study of cytomegalovirus exposure and HLA in healthy donors. Across the study: The approximately 130 validation repertoires and the 666 first-cohort repertoires shared a platform, a later analysis reported. Study outcomes and limitations: In vitro, a few CMV-associated chains proved specific for CMV antigens. Cytomegalovirus association was listed for about 150 TCR beta chains. A subsequent analysis found that TCR clusters from the first cohort also tended to co-occur in the approximately 120 validation repertoires, with about 93% of cluster scores above 0.

Remarks on this clone: Its specificity is unknown.

The germline gives CDR1 MDHEN, CDR2 SYDVKM. CDR3 length: 15 residues. V was pared by 6 bases and J by 1 base, with 16 bases between. TCRdb keeps only in-frame clones here, not all; method: immunoSEQ multiplex PCR. Altogether 250,000 to 350,000 clones are present, approximately 90% being singletons, with the ten largest covering about 1.2%. The rearrangement joins TRBV28 to TRBJ2-7; a weak D match, TRBD2 (6 bases). The sequence was collected from a woman younger than 45 in good health and CMV-seropositive. The sample taken for sequencing was PBMCs. The CDR3 protein is CASSAGWGESYEQYF. The CDR3 region has the DNA TGTGCCAGCAGCGCAGGGTGGGGGGAATCCTACGAGCAGTACTTC. Based on the CDR3 plus reference TRBV28 and TRBJ2-7, the full variable domain is DVKVTQSSRYLVKRTGEKVFLECVQDMDHENMFWYRQDPGLGLRLIYFSYDVKMKEKGDIPEGYSVSREKKERFSLILESASTNQTSMYLCASSAGWGESYEQYFGPGTRLTVT.